This passage covers 26 T cell receptor beta chains from one sample sequenced in a study of blood T cell repertoires in COVID-19. Repertoires were generated with immunoSEQ multiplex PCR, while TCRdb's copy carries only in-frame clones and drops some. The sample contains approximately 28,000 clones, roughly 80% of which appear only once. Source material: peripheral blood. Receptors originate from a woman aged 60 to 75 with acute or convalescent COVID-19.

The rearrangement links TRBV9 to TRBJ2-3, with D perhaps TRBD2 (6 bases). V gave up 7 bases and J gave up 4 bases, with 10 bases separating them. Germline V gene sequence: CDR1 SGDLS, CDR2 YYNGEE. The CDR3 is made up of 12 amino acids. In DNA, the CDR3 is TGTGCCAGCCGAGGAGGGGCAGATACGCAGTATTTT. Amino acids: CASRGGADTQYF.

This clone occurred once. The V and J genes are TRBV30 and TRBJ1-5; the D is unclear. Trimming stripped 2 bases from V and 3 bases from J, with 8 bases between. The CDR3 has 13 residues. From germline, CDR1 is GTSNPN and CDR2 SVGIG (reference sequence). CDR3 sequence reads: CAWSNTVNQPQHF. The CDR3 bases are TGTGCCTGGAGTAACACCGTCAATCAGCCCCAGCATTTT.

The V call is TRBV2, the J call TRBJ1-1; no firm D call. V shed 6 bases and J shed 0 bases, with 8 bases lying between them. Germline V gives CDR1 SNHLY, CDR2 FYNNEI. There are 13 residues in the CDR3. CDR3 amino acids: CASRLTVNTEAFF. CDR3 coding DNA: TGTGCCAGCAGGCTTACAGTGAACACTGAAGCTTTCTTT.

The V and J genes are TRBV9 and TRBJ2-6, with 7 bases matching TRBD2. J was trimmed by 1 base and V by 4 bases; bases with no gene match: 5. Per germline, CDR1 SGDLS and CDR2 YYNGEE. The CDR3 runs 16 residues. CDR3 residues: CASSPREGSGANVLTF. The CDR3 DNA sequence: TGTGCCAGCAGCCCTAGGGAGGGTTCTGGGGCCAACGTCCTGACTTTC.

The DNA of the CDR3 is TGTGCCAGCAGTGTCCCCTTGGCGGGGGCACATGAGCAGTTCTTC. This translates into CASSVPLAGAHEQFF. The J gene is TRBJ2-1, the V gene TRBV25-1; TRBD2 is a possible D gene (7 bases). V lost 4 bases to trimming and J lost 8 bases, with 18 bases between them. The CDR3 runs 15 residues. CDR1 is MGHDK and CDR2 is SYGVNS in the germline V gene. The whole variable domain, filled in from reference TRBV25-1 and TRBJ2-1, reads EADIYQTPRYLVIGTGKKITLECSQTMGHDKMYWYQQDPGMELHLIHYSYGVNSTEKGDLSSESTVSRIRTEHFPLTLESARPSHTSQYLCASSVPLAGAHEQFFGPGTRLTVL.

The V call is TRBV3-1 (or the pseudogene TRBV3-2), the J call TRBJ2-3; a possible D gene is TRBD2 (7 bases). The CDR3 runs 16 residues. The V gene's germline CDR1 is LGHDT and CDR2 YNNKEL (reference sequence). The V end was cut by 4 bases, the J end by 2 bases, with 16 bases between. CDR3 sequence (DNA): TGTGCCAGCAGCCGAGGGCGGGGGCTACCCACAGATACGCAGTATTTT. Translated, it gives CASSRGRGLPTDTQYF.

The V gene is TRBV7-9, the J gene TRBJ2-2; 9 positions agree with TRBD1. Germline V CDR1 and CDR2: SEHNR, FQNEAQ (reference sequence). CDR3 length equals 16 residues. V was clipped by 1 base and J by 5 bases; unmatched bases: 5. The CDR3 DNA sequence: TGTGCCAGCAGCTTAGGGACAGGGGAAAGGACCGGGGAGCTGTTTTTT. This encodes CASSLGTGERTGELFF.

The CDR3 bases are TGTGCCAGTAGTATACAGGGTATAAGTGGAAACACCATATATTTT. Its translation is CASSIQGISGNTIYF. The chain employs TRBV19 and TRBJ1-3, with TRBD1 as a possible D gene (5 bases). V shed 2 bases and J shed 3 bases, with 11 bases lying between them. The CDR3 consists of 15 residues. CDR1 LNHDA and CDR2 SQIVND come from the germline V gene (reference sequence).

The chain links TRBV7-9 to TRBJ2-1; D not certain. Germline values: CDR1 SEHNR, CDR2 FQNEAQ (reference sequence). The CDR3 loop spans 12 amino acids. Trimming left V 3 bases short and J 12 bases short, with 12 bases between. CDR3 DNA: TGTGCCAGCAGCTTGACGGTATCAGGGCAGTTCTTC. It is translated as CASSLTVSGQFF.

The chain joins TRBV28 to TRBJ2-7; the match to TRBD1 covers 10 bases. Germline values: CDR1 MDHEN, CDR2 SYDVKM. V was pared by 5 bases and J by 0 bases, with 10 bases of the junction left unmatched. The CDR3 is 17 residues long. The CDR3 DNA follows: TGTGCCAGCAGTCCTACCCCGGGACAGGGGTACTCCTACGAGCAGTACTTC. Its protein product is CASSPTPGQGYSYEQYF.

The J gene is TRBJ2-3, the V gene TRBV27; possible D gene TRBD2, 6 bases. This CDR3 spans 13 amino acids. V gave up 6 bases and J gave up 6 bases, with 13 bases separating them. Germline V CDR1 and CDR2: MNHEY, SMNVEV (reference sequence). In DNA form, the CDR3 reads TGTGCCAGCAGGCGACTAGTTGGGGATACGCAGTATTTT. The encoded protein is CASRRLVGDTQYF.

The chain uses TRBV7-3 and TRBJ2-3; D perhaps matches TRBD2 (6 bases). In germline, CDR1 is SGHTA, CDR2 FQGTGA. V lost 6 bases and J lost 5, with 9 bases in between. This CDR3 has 12 amino acids. CDR3 amino acids: CASSTAGDTQYF. In nucleotides, the CDR3 is TGTGCCAGCAGTACAGCGGGAGATACGCAGTATTTT.

This clone is a singleton in its sample. In nucleotides, the CDR3 is TGTGCCAGCAGCCTATCCGGCGGACTAGCGGGGGAAAGCTCCTACAATGAGCAGTTCTTC. It specifies CASSLSGGLAGESSYNEQFF. The V and J genes are TRBV9 and TRBJ2-1; 13 bases agree with TRBD2. The CDR3 sequence is 20 residues long. V lost 4 bases, J lost 0 bases, and 13 bases stayed unmatched. Germline CDR1 is SGDLS and CDR2 is YYNGEE.

V is TRBV30 and J is TRBJ1-1, with a tentative D call TRBD1 (6 bases). The CDR3 is 13 residues long. The V end lost 3 bases, the J end lost 11 bases, and 19 bases lay between the germline ends. Germline loops: CDR1 GTSNPN, CDR2 SVGIG (reference sequence). This chain's CDR3 is CAWRYTGLPWAFF. CDR3 bases: TGTGCCTGGAGGTACACAGGGTTGCCATGGGCTTTCTTT.

The chain is built from TRBV12-5 and TRBJ1-5; TRBD1 is a possible D gene (5 bases). V dropped 7 bases and J dropped 0 bases, with 16 bases sitting between them. CDR3 length: 16 amino acids. Germline CDR1 reads LGHNT; CDR2 reads FRNRAP. CDR3 region: CASALGQLNSNQPQHF. CDR3 nucleotides: TGTGCTAGTGCCCTGGGGCAGTTGAATAGCAATCAGCCCCAGCATTTT.

V is TRBV5-1 and J is TRBJ2-7, with D possibly TRBD2 on 6 matching bases. This CDR3 contains 15 residues. Germline V gene sequence: CDR1 SGHRS, CDR2 YFSETQ. V lost 4 bases and J lost 3, with 17 bases in between. The CDR3 protein is CASSPAGTADYEQYF. The CDR3 DNA is TGCGCCAGCAGCCCGGCGGGGACGGCGGACTACGAGCAGTACTTC.

This sequence joins TRBV30 and TRBJ1-5, with D possibly being TRBD1 (6 bases). CDR1 and CDR2 (germline): GTSNPN, SVGIG (reference sequence). V was pared by 5 bases and J by 0 bases, with 14 bases between. The CDR3 consists of 15 residues. In DNA, the CDR3 is TGTGCCTGGGCACAGGGTCCATATAGCAATCAGCCCCAGCATTTT. Its protein product is CAWAQGPYSNQPQHF.

This chain joins TRBV18 and TRBJ1-6; TRBD1 agrees at 7 bases. The V segment lost 1 base and the J segment 8 bases; nucleotides outside the gene matches: 2. The CDR3 covers 14 residues. CDR1 and CDR2 (germline): KGHSH, LQKENI. In DNA, the CDR3 is TGTGCCAGCTCACCACGGGACAGCGATTCACCCCTCCACTTT. Protein product: CASSPRDSDSPLHF.

The genes are TRBV12-5 and TRBJ1-1, with D possibly being TRBD1 (5 bases). Deletions cut 5 bases from V and 0 bases from J, with 13 bases between. The germline CDR1 and CDR2 sequences are LGHNT and FRNRAP. This CDR3 is built from 15 residues. CDR3 residues: CASGPGLTMNTEAFF. CDR3 sequence (DNA): TGTGCTAGTGGTCCGGGACTTACTATGAACACTGAAGCTTTCTTT.

The chain is built from TRBV6-5 and TRBJ1-4; 7 bases agree with TRBD1. The ends lost 4 bases at V and 7 bases at J; junction bases unmatched: 12. The CDR3 extends over 16 amino acids. CDR1 and CDR2 (germline): MNHEY, SVGAGI. CDR3 residues: CASSSGFQGVGEKLFF. The CDR3 bases are TGTGCCAGCAGTTCAGGGTTCCAGGGGGTGGGTGAAAAACTGTTTTTT.

This clone was recorded a few times. The chain joins TRBV24-1 to TRBJ2-3; 7 bases match TRBD2. V was clipped by 6 bases and J by 2 bases; unmatched bases: 7. There are 15 residues in the CDR3. Per germline, CDR1 KGHDR and CDR2 SFDVKD. The CDR3 region has the DNA TGTGCCACCAGTTCCGGCGGGGGAAACACAGATACGCAGTATTTT. It codes for CATSSGGGNTDTQYF.

This clone was recorded many times. The CDR3 is CASSFVQGGTYEQYF. The CDR3 coding sequence is TGTGCCAGCAGCTTTGTACAGGGGGGAACCTACGAGCAGTACTTC. The chain recombines TRBV7-2 with TRBJ2-7, with 8 bases identical to TRBD1. In germline, CDR1 is SGHTA, CDR2 FQGNSA. The CDR3 runs 15 residues. Losses at the gene ends were 3 bases for V and 2 bases for J; bases not matched to a gene: 6.

This chain uses TRBV29-1 with TRBJ1-1; TRBD1 is a possible D gene (5 bases). Per germline, CDR1 SQVTM and CDR2 ANQGSEA. Trimming took off 6 bases at V and 0 bases at J, with 17 bases between the two ends. The CDR3 runs 15 residues. This CDR3 reads CSVPGRTIMNTEAFF. CDR3 DNA: TGCAGCGTGCCGGGACGGACTATCATGAACACTGAAGCTTTCTTT. The variable domain in full, completed from reference TRBV29-1 and TRBJ1-1, reads SAVISQKPSRDICQRGTSLTIQCQVDSQVTMMFWYRQQPGQSLTLIATANQGSEATYESGFVIDKFPISRPNLTFSTLTVSNMSPEDSSIYLCSVPGRTIMNTEAFFGQGTRLTVV.

This rearrangement joins TRBV7-9 to TRBJ2-1; D is perhaps TRBD2 (7 bases). The CDR3 covers 17 residues. In germline, CDR1 is SEHNR, CDR2 FQNEAQ (reference sequence). Between the trimmed V and J ends, which lost 2 bases and 9 bases, there was a span of 23 bases. The CDR3 region has the DNA TGTGCCAGCAGCTTAACCCGATCTGGGGGGGCCTTTTCTGAGCAGTTCTTC. Translating it yields CASSLTRSGGAFSEQFF.

The CDR3 nucleotides read TGTGCCAGCAGCCCGGGACTAGCGCGGAATGAGCAGTTCTTC. It is translated as CASSPGLARNEQFF. The chain is built from TRBV7-8 and TRBJ2-1, with 10 bases matching TRBD2. The V gene end was trimmed by 5 bases and the J gene end by 7 bases; junction bases not matched to a gene: 5. Germline values: CDR1 SGHVS, CDR2 FQNEAQ. The CDR3 sequence is 14 residues long.

This clone appeared once. The V gene is TRBV5-1, the J gene TRBJ2-1, with D possibly matching TRBD2 (5 bases). V lost 4 bases, J lost 0 bases, and 11 bases lay in between. There are 15 residues in the CDR3. Germline V CDR1 and CDR2: SGHRS, YFSETQ. This CDR3 reads CASSPGESSYNEQFF. The CDR3 coding sequence is TGCGCCAGCAGCCCCGGGGAAAGCTCCTACAATGAGCAGTTCTTC. The full variable domain, completed using reference TRBV5-1 and TRBJ2-1, is KAGVTQTPRYLIKTRGQQVTLSCSPISGHRSVSWYQQTPGQGLQFLFEYFSETQRNKGNFPGRFSGRQFSNSRSEMNVSTLELGDSALYLCASSPGESSYNEQFFGPGTRLTVL.